Below, 30 T cell receptor beta chains from the same sample are listed, as sequenced in a study of cytomegalovirus exposure and HLA in healthy donors. PCR primers comprised 60 Vbeta and 13 Jbeta primers. Using immunoSEQ multiplex PCR, the repertoire was profiled, and TCRdb retains in-frame clones only, with some absent. This sample carries 150,000 to 200,000 clones, 65% to 70% of them seen once, and the ten largest clones take about 10%. Sample: PBMCs. The receptors come from a man aged 25 to 40 in good health and CMV-seropositive.

The chain uses TRBV5-1 and TRBJ2-3; D might be TRBD2 (5 bases). This CDR3 comprises 14 residues. V shed 5 bases and J shed 0 bases, with 10 bases lying between them. Per the germline V gene, CDR1 is SGHRS and CDR2 is YFSETQ. The CDR3 bases are TGCGCCAGCAGGTTACTAGAGAGCACAGATACGCAGTATTTT. It encodes CASRLLESTDTQYF.

The rearrangement uses TRBV6-8 and TRBJ2-2; 7 nucleotides match TRBD2. V shed 6 bases, J shed 0 bases, and the junction held 10 bases outside the gene matches. The CDR3 loop spans 17 amino acids. Germline CDR1 MNHGY, CDR2 SAAAGT. CDR3 sequence reads: CASRLARKATNTGELFF. The DNA for the CDR3 is TGTGCCAGCAGACTAGCGAGAAAGGCGACGAACACCGGGGAGCTGTTTTTT.

The chain couples TRBV28 to TRBJ2-7; TRBD2 matches 7 bases. This CDR3 is built from 15 residues. CDR1 is MDHEN and CDR2 is SYDVKM in the germline V gene. V lost 5 bases and J lost 3; bases outside the gene matches: 10. This CDR3 is CASSPPSGTHYEQYF. CDR3 bases: TGTGCCAGCAGTCCGCCTAGCGGAACTCACTACGAGCAGTACTTC.

This clone was seen only a few times. The chain has TRBV7-9 and TRBJ2-2; 8 nucleotides line up with TRBD2. V trimming: 2 bases; J trimming: 7 bases; junction bases outside the gene matches: 12. There are 17 residues in the CDR3. Germline assignment: CDR1 SEHNR and CDR2 FQNEAQ (reference sequence). This chain's CDR3 is CASSLSLAGGRVGELFF. DNA for the CDR3: TGTGCCAGCAGCTTATCCCTGGCGGGAGGCCGCGTCGGGGAGCTGTTTTTT.

The gene calls are TRBV7-9 and TRBJ2-1; 11 nucleotides align to TRBD2. This CDR3 has 16 residues. Germline-derived CDR1 and CDR2 are SEHNR and FQNEAQ (reference sequence). With 3 bases clipped from V and 3 bases from J, the junction kept 4 bases outside the gene matches. CDR3 coding DNA: TGTGCCAGCAGCTTCCGTAGCGGGAGGGACTACAATGAGCAGTTCTTC. Protein sequence: CASSFRSGRDYNEQFF.

In this sample, this clone turned up once. V usage is TRBV7-3 and J usage is TRBJ2-3, with D possibly matching TRBD2 (7 bases). CDR3 length: 15 residues. From germline, CDR1 is SGHTA and CDR2 FQGTGA. Trimming left V 4 bases short and J 4 bases short, with 15 bases between. The CDR3 coding sequence is TGTGCCAGCAGCTCCCAAGGAGGGGGGGCAGATACGCAGTATTTT. Translated: CASSSQGGGADTQYF.

V gene TRBV19 combines with J gene TRBJ2-7, with 12 nucleotides matching TRBD1. The CDR3 covers 16 residues. Germline-derived CDR1 and CDR2 are LNHDA and SQIVND (reference sequence). The J segment lost 7 bases and the V segment lost 1 base, leaving 8 bases of the junction unmatched. The DNA of the CDR3 is TGTGCCAGTAGTATAGGGGACAGGGGGCCATCAGAGGAGCAGTACTTC. Residues: CASSIGDRGPSEEQYF.

The chain has TRBV7-8 and TRBJ2-7, with TRBD1 identical over 11 bases. In germline, CDR1 is SGHVS, CDR2 FQNEAQ. The CDR3 is 14 amino acids. Unmatched junction bases numbered 2, after V lost 4 bases and J lost 3 bases. The CDR3 spells CASSSGQGVYEQYF. The CDR3 nucleotides read TGTGCCAGCAGCTCGGGACAGGGGGTCTACGAGCAGTACTTC.

This rearrangement joins TRBV28 to TRBJ1-1; D gene ambiguous. This CDR3 is built from 14 residues. CDR1 MDHEN and CDR2 SYDVKM come from the germline V gene. V was shortened by 1 base and J by 6 bases, with 12 bases between the two germline ends. CDR3 nucleotides: TGTGCCAGCAGTTTATTCGGAGTCCCCGCTGAAGCTTTCTTT. As protein: CASSLFGVPAEAFF. Variable domain in full (rest from reference TRBV28 and TRBJ1-1): DVKVTQSSRYLVKRTGEKVFLECVQDMDHENMFWYRQDPGLGLRLIYFSYDVKMKEKGDIPEGYSVSREKKERFSLILESASTNQTSMYLCASSLFGVPAEAFFGQGTRLTVV.

This clone was detected only a few times. V gene TRBV27 combines with J gene TRBJ1-5; 7 nucleotides match TRBD1. Trimming removed 5 bases from V and 9 bases from J; junction bases left unmatched: 13. This CDR3 has 15 amino acids. Germline loops: CDR1 MNHEY, CDR2 SMNVEV (reference sequence). CDR3 in amino acids: CASSLGTDRVMPQHF. The CDR3 nucleotides are TGTGCCAGCAGTCTAGGGACAGACAGAGTAATGCCCCAGCATTTT.

The rearrangement links TRBV5-1 to TRBJ2-7; the D gene is possibly TRBD1 (6 bases). The CDR3 totals 15 residues. V lost 4 bases to trimming and J lost 0 bases, with 14 bases between them. Looked up from germline, CDR1 is SGHRS and CDR2 is YFSETQ. This chain's CDR3 is CASSPTGQSSYEQYF. Here the CDR3 DNA reads TGCGCCAGCAGCCCCACAGGGCAGAGCTCCTACGAGCAGTACTTC.

CDR3 coding DNA: TGTGCCAGCAGCTTCCAGGGATACTCCTACAATGAGCAGTTCTTC. It specifies CASSFQGYSYNEQFF. The genes are TRBV6-5 and TRBJ2-1, with D tentatively TRBD1 (5 bases). Germline-derived CDR1 and CDR2 are MNHEY and SVGAGI. The CDR3 has 15 amino acids. V was shortened by 6 bases and J by 0 bases, with 12 bases between the two germline ends.

The CDR3 region is CASSVQGGDFYGYTF. CDR3 nucleotides: TGTGCCAGCAGCGTACAAGGGGGGGACTTTTATGGCTACACCTTC. V gene TRBV9 combines with J gene TRBJ1-2; D perhaps matches TRBD1 (6 bases). Germline CDR1 is SGDLS and CDR2 is YYNGEE. The CDR3 extends over 15 amino acids. V lost 1 base, J lost 5 bases, and 15 bases lay in between.

This clone was seen just once. This chain links TRBV6-5 with TRBJ2-1, with D perhaps matching TRBD1 (6 bases). V lost 2 bases and J 7 bases, leaving 18 bases between the germline ends. CDR3 length: 16 amino acids. Germline CDR1 MNHEY, CDR2 SVGAGI. CDR3 protein: CASSYGTGTRGNEQFF. CDR3 bases: TGTGCCAGCAGTTACGGGACCGGGACGAGGGGGAATGAGCAGTTCTTC.

The chain employs TRBV18 and TRBJ2-5, with TRBD1 identical over 8 bases. The J call is in doubt because the DNA end fits TRBJ2-7 better. Germline values: CDR1 KGHSH, CDR2 LQKENI. The CDR3 loop spans 15 amino acids. The CDR3 DNA reads TGTGCCAGCTCCCAAGGACAGGGAAGCTCCTACGAGCAGTACTTC. Translated, it gives CASSQGQGSSYEQYF.

This clone was seen a few times. The chain combines TRBV6-4 with TRBJ1-1; D is possibly TRBD1 (5 bases). Deletions cut 8 bases from V and 5 bases from J, with 15 bases between. The germline V gene has CDR1 MRHNA and CDR2 SNTAGT. The CDR3 extends over 13 amino acids. The chain's CDR3 is CASSPMGGTEAFF. As DNA, the CDR3 is TGTGCCAGCTCACCAATGGGGGGAACTGAAGCTTTCTTT.

Only a few counts were recorded for this clone. The chain is built from TRBV28 and TRBJ1-6, with TRBD1 identical over 9 bases. The V gene end was trimmed by 6 bases and the J gene end by 11 bases; junction bases not matched to a gene: 8. Germline V gene data show CDR1 as MDHEN and CDR2 as SYDVKM. There are 14 residues in the CDR3. The CDR3 nucleotides read TGTGCCAGCAGCGCCGGGACAGGGAAAGCACCCCTCCACTTT. This sequence encodes CASSAGTGKAPLHF.

V and J are TRBV5-1 and TRBJ2-5; 13 bases are shared with TRBD2. Germline V gene lookup returns CDR1 SGHRS and CDR2 YFSETQ. J lost 0 bases, V lost 2 bases, and 1 base had no gene match. This CDR3 has 16 residues. The CDR3 DNA is TGCGCCAGCAGCTTCGGGACTAGCGGGGACCAAGAGACCCAGTACTTC. The encoded protein is CASSFGTSGDQETQYF.

This chain connects TRBV6-1 to TRBJ2-2; TRBD1 might be the D (6 bases). The germline V gene encodes CDR1 MNHNS and CDR2 SASEGT. V was cut by 0 bases and J by 1 base, with 9 bases left in between. The CDR3 runs to 16 residues. CDR3 amino acids: CASSEAPRGNTGELFF. The CDR3 DNA sequence: TGTGCCAGCAGTGAAGCCCCCAGGGGGAACACCGGGGAGCTGTTTTTT.

The chain has TRBV12-2 and TRBJ2-7; the table assigns TRBD2, which was not confirmed against the DNA. TRBV12-2 is a pseudogene segment. This CDR3 comprises 17 residues. The CDR3 bases are TGTGCAAGTCGCTGCTGGGTTCGTTATACCGGAGTTTGGGAGCAGTACTTC. This codes for CASRCWVRYTGVWEQYF.

Only a few counts were recorded for this clone. This rearrangement joins TRBV5-1 to TRBJ1-1, with D uncertain. V shed 3 bases and J shed 1 base, with 7 bases lying between them. This CDR3 is 13 amino acids long. Germline CDR1 SGHRS, CDR2 YFSETQ. CDR3 loop: CASSWPGNTEAFF. The CDR3 DNA reads as TGCGCCAGCAGCTGGCCAGGGAACACTGAAGCTTTCTTT.

The chain carries TRBV7-8 and TRBJ1-4; 7 nucleotides line up with TRBD1. CDR3 size: 16 residues. V was pared by 1 base and J by 6 bases, with 8 bases of the junction left unmatched. Germline V gene lookup returns CDR1 SGHVS and CDR2 FQNEAQ. Here the CDR3 DNA reads TGTGCCAGCAGCTTAGAGCTGACAGGGAGTGATGAAAAACTGTTTTTT. It codes for CASSLELTGSDEKLFF.

The chain has TRBV7-3 and TRBJ1-3, with 8 positions matching TRBD1. The trim removed 0 bases at V and 2 bases at J, leaving 3 bases unmatched. Germline V lookup: CDR1 SGHTA, CDR2 FQGTGA. The CDR3 runs 16 residues. The CDR3 here is CASSLTTGGPGNTIYF. The DNA of the CDR3 is TGTGCCAGCAGCTTAACTACAGGGGGTCCTGGAAACACCATATATTTT. Using reference TRBV7-3 and TRBJ1-3 for the parts outside the CDR3, the full variable domain is GAGVSQTPSNKVTEKGKYVELRCDPISGHTALYWYRQSLGQGPEFLIYFQGTGAADDSGLPNDRFFAVRPEGSVSTLKIQRTERGDSAVYLCASSLTTGGPGNTIYFGEGSWLTVV.

On this clone: Other nucleotide sequences from this sample produce the same CDR3. The chain combines TRBV25-1 with TRBJ1-5; 9 bases agree with TRBD1. J was trimmed by 4 bases and V by 3 bases; bases with no gene match: 4. The CDR3 is 15 residues long. Looked up from germline, CDR1 is MGHDK and CDR2 is SYGVNS. CDR3 sequence reads: CASSDGDRANQPQHF. CDR3 DNA sequence: TGTGCCAGCAGTGATGGGGACAGGGCGAATCAGCCCCAGCATTTT.

The gene calls are TRBV6-6 and TRBJ2-7; 8 bases align to TRBD1. V trimming: 1 base; J trimming: 9 bases; junction bases outside the gene matches: 11. CDR3 size: 15 residues. The V gene's germline CDR1 is MNHNY and CDR2 SVGAGI (reference sequence). CDR3 bases: TGTGCCAGCAGTTACTTGACAGGGGCAACAAACGGGCAGTACTTC. Translation: CASSYLTGATNGQYF.

The sample holds a few counts of this clone. V and J are TRBV27 and TRBJ2-1, with a weak D call TRBD1 (5 bases). This CDR3 is 13 amino acids long. Germline CDR1 and CDR2: MNHEY and SMNVEV (reference sequence). With 6 bases removed from V and 0 bases from J, the gap between germline ends came to 6 bases. The DNA for the CDR3 is TGTGCCAGCAGAAGGGGCTCCTACAATGAGCAGTTCTTC. Encoded protein: CASRRGSYNEQFF.

This chain uses TRBV5-1 with TRBJ2-1; a possible D gene is TRBD2 (6 bases). CDR3 length: 13 amino acids. CDR1 SGHRS and CDR2 YFSETQ come from the germline V gene. Between the trimmed V and J ends, which lost 10 bases and 0 bases, there was a span of 11 bases. CDR3 nucleotides: TGCGCCTCGGCGGGGAGCTCCTACAATGAGCAGTTCTTC. This sequence encodes CASAGSSYNEQFF.

V is TRBV6-5 and J is TRBJ2-5; 10 bases fit TRBD1. The assigned J gene may be wrong: the sequence end matches TRBJ2-7 better. CDR1 and CDR2 from the germline V gene are MNHEY and SVGAGI. This CDR3 is 15 amino acids long. The CDR3 bases are TGTGCCAGCCTCTCCGACAGGGGGCCTTCTTACGAGCAGTACTTC. Protein: CASLSDRGPSYEQYF.

Only one count was recorded for this clone. This chain joins TRBV6-5 and TRBJ2-3; D possibly corresponds to TRBD1 (6 bases). The CDR3 totals 13 residues. The V end lost 2 bases, the J end lost 4 bases, and 7 bases lay between the germline ends. Per the germline V gene, CDR1 is MNHEY and CDR2 is SVGAGI. CDR3 sequence: CASSYRTADTQYF. CDR3 DNA sequence: TGTGCCAGCAGTTACCGGACAGCAGATACGCAGTATTTT.

This clone was picked up many times. The chain recombines TRBV19 with TRBJ2-7, with D maybe TRBD1 (6 bases). V was clipped by 5 bases and J by 2 bases, with 16 bases between them. There are 15 residues in the CDR3. The germline CDR1 and CDR2 sequences are LNHDA and SQIVND (reference sequence). CDR3 sequence: CASSPLADSAYEQYF. The CDR3 DNA reads as TGTGCCAGTAGTCCGCTTGCGGACAGTGCCTACGAGCAGTACTTC. Based on the CDR3 plus reference TRBV19 and TRBJ2-7, the full variable domain is DGGITQSPKYLFRKEGQNVTLSCEQNLNHDAMYWYRQDPGQGLRLIYYSQIVNDFQKGDIAEGYSVSREKKESFPLTVTSAQKNPTAFYLCASSPLADSAYEQYFGPGTRLTVT.